A selection of T cell receptor beta chains follows, all from one sample in a study of blood T cell repertoires in COVID-19. TCRdb keeps only in-frame clones here, not all; method: immunoSEQ multiplex PCR. The sample carries under 95,000 clones, around 87% recorded once. The sample taken for sequencing was peripheral blood. These receptors were obtained from a woman of 80 years or more with acute or convalescent COVID-19. CDR3s include the opening cysteine and the closing phenylalanine or tryptophan. The D gene is left open where the match is weak. Rows may omit the clone size; those that give it use once, few, many or a size class.

>TRBJ2-1|TRBD2|-|TRBV29-1
CSVRLAGGPGEQFF
TGCAGCGTACGACTAGCGGGAGGGCCTGGTGAGCAGTTCTTC
>TRBJ2-5|-|-|TRBV6-5
CASTNQETQYF
TGTGCCAGCACTAACCAAGAGACCCAGTACTTC
>TRBJ2-1|-|-|TRBV6-5
CASSPQYNEQFF
TGTGCCAGCAGTCCTCAGTACAATGAGCAGTTCTTC
>TRBJ2-2|-|-|TRBV29-1
CSVARLTGELFF
TGCAGCGTCGCAAGACTCACCGGGGAGCTGTTTTTT
>TRBJ2-1|TRBD2|-|TRBV5-1
CASSLAGTSGGYNEQFF
TGCGCCAGCAGCTTGGCCGGGACTAGCGGGGGTTACAATGAGCAGTTCTTC
>TRBJ1-4|-|-|TRBV7-9
CASSLGRTNEKLFF
TGTGCCAGCAGCTTAGGGCGGACTAATGAAAAACTGTTTTTT
>TRBJ2-1|TRBD1|-|TRBV19
CASKAGQVGNNEQFF
TGTGCCAGTAAGGCTGGACAGGTTGGAAACAATGAGCAGTTCTTC
>TRBJ2-1|TRBD1|-|TRBV6-5
CASSYPTGGAGNEQFF
TGTGCCAGCAGTTACCCGACAGGGGGAGCTGGCAATGAGCAGTTCTTC
>TRBJ2-1|TRBD2|-|TRBV6-5
CASSRGASGSPEQFF
TGTGCCAGCAGCCGAGGGGCTAGCGGGAGTCCCGAGCAGTTCTTC
>TRBJ1-5|-|-|TRBV7-2
CASSSIASSPNQPQHF
TGTGCCAGCAGCTCCATCGCCAGTTCCCCCAATCAGCCCCAGCATTTT
>TRBJ2-7|-|-|TRBV30
CAWAGGLSYEQYF
TGTGCCTGGGCCGGGGGTCTCTCCTACGAGCAGTACTTC
>TRBJ2-1|-|-|TRBV7-2
CASSLRAAYYNEQFF
TGTGCCAGCAGCTTAAGAGCGGCGTACTACAATGAGCAGTTCTTC
>TRBJ2-5|TRBD2|-|TRBV7-3
CASSSGLAGGETQYF
TGTGCCAGCAGCTCCGGACTAGCGGGCGGTGAGACCCAGTACTTC
>TRBJ1-2|TRBD1|-|TRBV7-8
CASSYARGRIDGYTF
TGTGCCAGCAGCTACGCGAGGGGGCGCATCGATGGCTACACCTTC
>TRBJ2-7|TRBD1|-|TRBV5-4
CASSSGGDRGYEQYF
TGTGCCAGCAGCTCAGGAGGGGACAGGGGTTACGAGCAGTACTTC
>TRBJ1-2|-|-|TRBV19
CASNPSFGLNYGYTF
TGTGCCAGTAATCCGAGTTTCGGTTTGAACTATGGCTACACCTTC
>TRBJ1-2|TRBD1|-|TRBV27
CASTSDRAYGYTF
TGTGCCAGCACCTCGGACAGGGCCTATGGCTACACCTTC
>TRBJ2-1|TRBD2|-|TRBV7-7
CASSPAGRESDEQFF
TGTGCTAGCAGCCCCGCAGGGCGGGAGTCAGATGAGCAGTTCTTC
>TRBJ2-1|-|-|TRBV29-1
CSVDQGEQFF
TGCAGCGTTGACCAGGGAGAGCAGTTCTTC
>TRBJ2-7|TRBD1|-|TRBV6-2/TRBV6-3
CASSMDRGSYEQYF
TGTGCCAGCAGTATGGACAGGGGCTCATACGAGCAGTACTTC
>TRBJ2-5|TRBD2|-|TRBV18
CASSPAGEETQYF
TGTGCCAGCTCACCCGCGGGGGAGGAGACCCAGTACTTC
>TRBJ2-5|TRBD2|-|TRBV2
CASKPGIAGGPGETQYF
TGTGCCAGCAAACCCGGGATAGCGGGGGGGCCCGGAGAGACCCAGTACTTC
>TRBJ2-7|-|-|TRBV11-2
CASSQQTASYEQYF
TGTGCCAGCAGCCAGCAAACAGCCTCCTACGAGCAGTACTTC
>TRBJ2-7|-|-|TRBV6-6
CATRDRRTYEQYF
TGTGCCACGCGTGACAGGAGGACCTACGAGCAGTACTTC
>TRBJ1-2|-|-|TRBV12-3/TRBV12-4
CASSDSDYGYTF
TGTGCCAGCAGTGACAGCGACTATGGCTACACCTTC
>TRBJ1-2|TRBD1|-|TRBV10-3
CAISQTGSRYGYTF
TGTGCCATCAGTCAGACAGGGTCTAGGTATGGCTACACCTTC
>TRBJ1-2|TRBD1|-|TRBV5-6
CASSGEGQALYGYTF
TGTGCCAGCAGCGGTGAAGGACAGGCGCTCTATGGCTACACCTTC
>TRBJ1-5|TRBD1|once|TRBV18
CASSPRRTGGDNQPQHF
TGTGCCAGCTCCCCACGACGGACAGGGGGAGACAATCAGCCCCAGCATTTT
>TRBJ1-2|TRBD1|-|TRBV7-2
CASSSTGMGLYGYTF
TGTGCCAGCAGCTCGACAGGGATGGGGCTCTATGGCTACACCTTC
>TRBJ1-1|-|-|TRBV19
CASSTAQNTEAFF
TGTGCCAGTAGTACTGCGCAGAACACTGAAGCTTTCTTT
>TRBJ1-5|-|-|TRBV3-1/TRBV3-2
CASSQGLGNQPQHF
TGTGCCAGCAGCCAAGGGCTGGGCAATCAGCCCCAGCATTTT
>TRBJ2-7|-|-|TRBV29-1
CSVGRVAHRLEQYF
TGCAGCGTTGGGCGGGTGGCCCATCGGCTGGAGCAGTACTTC
>TRBJ2-2|TRBD2|-|TRBV9
CASSVDDLAGNTGELFF
TGTGCCAGCAGCGTAGATGATCTAGCGGGGAACACCGGGGAGCTGTTTTTT
>TRBJ2-3|-|-|TRBV5-5
CASSQPGQRYTDTQYF
TGTGCCAGCAGCCAACCGGGACAACGATACACAGATACGCAGTATTTT
>TRBJ1-2|TRBD1|-|TRBV29-1
CSVAPGQLNYGYTF
TGCAGCGTGGCCCCGGGACAGCTTAACTATGGCTACACCTTC
>TRBJ1-1|TRBD1|once|TRBV6-5
CASVKDGQVAFF
TGTGCCAGCGTGAAAGATGGACAGGTAGCTTTCTTT
>TRBJ2-7|-|-|TRBV25-1
CASQHQAAYEQYF
TGTGCCAGCCAGCACCAAGCGGCCTACGAGCAGTACTTC
>TRBJ2-3|TRBD2|-|TRBV3-1/TRBV3-2
CASSQWTSGSTDTQYF
TGTGCCAGCAGCCAATGGACTAGCGGAAGCACAGATACGCAGTATTTT
>TRBJ1-5|-|-|TRBV10-2
CATEVDSNQPQHF
TGCGCCACCGAGGTGGATAGCAATCAGCCCCAGCATTTT
>TRBJ2-3|-|-|TRBV4-3
CASSQDRGGQVTDTQYF
TGCGCCAGCAGCCAAGATCGTGGGGGACAAGTCACAGATACGCAGTATTTT
>TRBJ2-2|-|-|TRBV19
CASTPGQAPTGELFF
TGTGCCAGTACTCCCGGTCAGGCCCCCACCGGGGAGCTGTTTTTT
>TRBJ1-1|-|-|TRBV14
CASSPKRGTLNTEAFF
TGTGCCAGCAGCCCCAAGAGGGGGACGTTGAACACTGAAGCTTTCTTT
>TRBJ2-3|-|-|TRBV5-1
CASSSGVATDTQYF
TGCGCCAGCAGCTCCGGAGTAGCCACAGATACGCAGTATTTT
>TRBJ2-3|-|-|TRBV5-4
CASSRAGTRSSTDTQYF
TGTGCCAGCAGCCGGGCCGGGACACGGTCTAGCACAGATACGCAGTATTTT
>TRBJ1-6|-|-|TRBV27
CASSLRGSSSYNSPLHF
TGTGCCAGCAGTTTACGGGGTAGTAGCTCCTATAATTCACCCCTCCACTTT
>TRBJ1-1|-|-|TRBV23-1
CASKGELVAEAFF
TGCGCCAGCAAGGGGGAACTTGTAGCTGAAGCTTTCTTT
>TRBJ2-3|-|-|TRBV5-5
CASRPFSGSSTDTQYF
TGTGCCAGCAGACCCTTTAGCGGCTCTAGCACAGATACGCAGTATTTT
>TRBJ2-5|-|-|TRBV2
CASHRDTGGSETQYF
TGTGCCAGCCACCGGGACACAGGAGGATCAGAGACCCAGTACTTC
>TRBJ1-5|TRBD1|once|TRBV5-3
CARSPGTGVQQPQHF
TGTGCCAGAAGCCCCGGGACAGGGGTGCAGCAGCCCCAGCATTTT
>TRBJ2-3|-|-|TRBV4-2
CASSQVGADTQYF
TGTGCCAGCAGCCAAGTGGGAGCAGATACGCAGTATTTT
>TRBJ1-2|-|-|TRBV11-2
CASSSRPGNYGYTF
TGTGCCAGCAGCTCCAGACCCGGGAACTATGGCTACACCTTC